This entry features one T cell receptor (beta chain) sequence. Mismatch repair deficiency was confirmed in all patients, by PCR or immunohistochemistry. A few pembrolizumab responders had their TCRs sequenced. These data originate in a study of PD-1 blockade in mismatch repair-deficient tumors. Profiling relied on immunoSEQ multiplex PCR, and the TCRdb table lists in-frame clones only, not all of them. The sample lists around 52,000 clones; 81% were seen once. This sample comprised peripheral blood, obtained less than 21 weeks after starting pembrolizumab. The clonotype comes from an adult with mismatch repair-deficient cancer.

CDR3 region: CATSRASSYEQYF. CDR3 nucleotide sequence: TGTGCCACCAGCAGAGCGTCATCCTACGAGCAGTACTTC. The V gene is TRBV15, the J gene TRBJ2-7; no reliable D call. Trimming left V 1 base short and J 1 base short, with 5 bases between. This CDR3 region has 13 residues. Looked up from germline, CDR1 is LNHNV and CDR2 is YYDKDF (reference sequence). The full variable domain, its missing parts supplied by reference TRBV15 and TRBJ2-7, is DAMVIQNPRYQVTQFGKPVTLSCSQTLNHNVMYWYQQKSSQAPKLLFHYYDKDFNNEADTPDNFQSRRPNTSFCFLDIRSPGLGDTAMYLCATSRASSYEQYFGPGTRLTVT.